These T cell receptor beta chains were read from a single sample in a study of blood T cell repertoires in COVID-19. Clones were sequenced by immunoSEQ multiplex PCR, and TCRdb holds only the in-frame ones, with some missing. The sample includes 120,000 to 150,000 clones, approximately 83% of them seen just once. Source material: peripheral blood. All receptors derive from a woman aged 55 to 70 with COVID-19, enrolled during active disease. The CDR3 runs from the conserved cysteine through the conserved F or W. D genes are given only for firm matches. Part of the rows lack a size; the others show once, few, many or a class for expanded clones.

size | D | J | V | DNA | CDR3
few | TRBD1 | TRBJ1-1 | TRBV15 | TGTGCCACCAGCAGCCTGGACAGGGGAACGAACACTGAAGCTTTCTTT | CATSSLDRGTNTEAFF
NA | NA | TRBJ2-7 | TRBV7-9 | TGTGCCAGCAGCCCAGGCTACGAGCAGTACTTC | CASSPGYEQYF
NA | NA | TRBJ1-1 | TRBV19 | TGTGCCAGTAACAGGGTTTTCACTGAAGCTTTCTTT | CASNRVFTEAFF
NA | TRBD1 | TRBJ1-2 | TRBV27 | TGTGCCAGCAGTTCTCCGGGACAGGGGGCGCGATGGGGCTACACCTTC | CASSSPGQGARWGYTF
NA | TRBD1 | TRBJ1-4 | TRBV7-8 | TGTGCCAGCAGCTTAGCGGGACAGTCAGGTGAAAAACTGTTTTTT | CASSLAGQSGEKLFF
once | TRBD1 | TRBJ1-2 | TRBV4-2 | TGTGCCAGCAGCCAGACAGGGGGGGTGGCTAACTATGGCTACACCTTC | CASSQTGGVANYGYTF
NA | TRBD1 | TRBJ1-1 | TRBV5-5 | TGTGCCAGCAGCTATACAGGGGGCAGGGAGAACACTGAAGCTTTCTTT | CASSYTGGRENTEAFF
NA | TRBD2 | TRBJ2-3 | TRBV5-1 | TGCGCCAGCAGTCGGACTAGCGGGGGGATTAACACAGATACGCAGTATTTT | CASSRTSGGINTDTQYF
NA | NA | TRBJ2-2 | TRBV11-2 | TGTGCCAGCAGCCCCGACAGTGCGAACACCGGGGAGCTGTTTTTT | CASSPDSANTGELFF
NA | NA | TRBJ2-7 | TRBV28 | TGTGCCAGCAGTTTGGAGTACCTGACCTACGAGCAGTACTTC | CASSLEYLTYEQYF
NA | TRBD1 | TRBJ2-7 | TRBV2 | TGTGCCAGCAGTGCGGACAGGGAAGGCGAGCAGTACTTC | CASSADREGEQYF
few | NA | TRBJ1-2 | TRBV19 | TGTGCCAGTTCCCCTAGCTGGTATGGCTACACCTTC | CASSPSWYGYTF
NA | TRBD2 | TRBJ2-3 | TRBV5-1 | TGCGCCAGCAGCTCTACGACTAGCGGGGGGCTTAGCACAGATACGCAGTATTTT | CASSSTTSGGLSTDTQYF
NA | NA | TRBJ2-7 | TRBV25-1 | TGTGCCAGCAGTCTGAGAATGCGGCACTACGAGCAGTACTTC | CASSLRMRHYEQYF
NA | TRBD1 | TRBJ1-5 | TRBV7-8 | TGTGCCAGCAGCTTAGGGGCAGGGGGCAGCAATCAGCCCCAGCATTTT | CASSLGAGGSNQPQHF
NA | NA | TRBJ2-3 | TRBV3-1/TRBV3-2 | TGTGCCAGCAGCACTCCGGGTTCCCTCACAGATACGCAGTATTTT | CASSTPGSLTDTQYF
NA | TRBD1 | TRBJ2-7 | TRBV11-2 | TGTGCCAGCAGCTTAGCGGGACAGGGCTACGAGCAGTACTTC | CASSLAGQGYEQYF
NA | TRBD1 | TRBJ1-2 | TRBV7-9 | TGTGCCAGCAGCCCCCGACAGGGCGTAGGCTACACCTTC | CASSPRQGVGYTF
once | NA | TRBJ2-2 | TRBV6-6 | TGTGCCAGCACAGGGCAGGAGGGCACCGGGGAGCTGTTTTTT | CASTGQEGTGELFF
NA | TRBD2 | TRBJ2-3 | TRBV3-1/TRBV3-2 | TGTGCCAGCAGCCAGGCGGGGGTCACAGATACGCAGTATTTT | CASSQAGVTDTQYF
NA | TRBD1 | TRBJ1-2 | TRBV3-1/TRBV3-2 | TGTGCCAGCAGCCAAGTAACAGGGGCTAACTATGGCTACACCTTC | CASSQVTGANYGYTF
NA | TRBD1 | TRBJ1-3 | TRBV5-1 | TGCGCCAGCAGTTTACTTGGGACAGATATATCTGGAAACACCATATATTTT | CASSLLGTDISGNTIYF
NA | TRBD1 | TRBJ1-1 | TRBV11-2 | TGTGCCAGCAGCTCACTCGCGGGGACAGGAGTGTCTGAAGCTTTCTTT | CASSSLAGTGVSEAFF
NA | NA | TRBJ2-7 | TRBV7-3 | TGTGCCAGCAGCTGGGGGGAAGCCGGGGGCTACGAGCAGTACTTC | CASSWGEAGGYEQYF
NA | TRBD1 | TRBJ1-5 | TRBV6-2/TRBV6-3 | TGTGCCAGCAGCACCGACAGGGGGCGAAATCAGCCCCAGCATTTT | CASSTDRGRNQPQHF
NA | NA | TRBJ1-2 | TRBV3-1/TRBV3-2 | TGTGCCAGCAGCCAATCAAGGGAAGGGGCCTCCACCTTC | CASSQSREGASTF
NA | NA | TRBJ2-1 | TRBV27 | TGTGCCAGCAGTTTATACTGGCGGGGGCTCACTAATGAGCAGTTCTTC | CASSLYWRGLTNEQFF
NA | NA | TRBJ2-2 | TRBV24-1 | TGTGCCACCAGTGATCGGTGGTCCACCGGGGAGCTGTTTTTT | CATSDRWSTGELFF
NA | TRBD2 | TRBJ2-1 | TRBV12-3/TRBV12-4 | TGTGCCACTAGGGTGGCGGGGGGGGTTGAGCAGTTCTTC | CATRVAGGVEQFF
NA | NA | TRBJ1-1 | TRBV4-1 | TGCGCCAGCAGCCCCCCGCCTTTAGTTCAAGGGGAGAACACTGAAGCTTTCTTT | CASSPPPLVQGENTEAFF
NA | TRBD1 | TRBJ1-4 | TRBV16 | TGTGCCAGCAGCCATCAGGGGGCGGAAAAACTGTTTTTT | CASSHQGAEKLFF
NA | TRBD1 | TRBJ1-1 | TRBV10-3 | TGTGCCATCACACCTACAGGGGGCGTTGGAACTGAAGCTTTCTTT | CAITPTGGVGTEAFF
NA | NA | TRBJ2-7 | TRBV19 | TGTGCCAGTAGTAGAGCCGGGACTGATACCTACGAGCAGTACTTC | CASSRAGTDTYEQYF
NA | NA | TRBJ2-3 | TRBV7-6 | TGTGCCAGCAGCTTATCCTCCACAGATACGCAGTATTTT | CASSLSSTDTQYF
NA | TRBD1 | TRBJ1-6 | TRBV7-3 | TGTGCCAGCAGCTCAACAGGGGGGGACTCACCCCTCCACTTT | CASSSTGGDSPLHF
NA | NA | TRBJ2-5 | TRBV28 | TGTGCCAGCAGTCCAAGAGGGCTGCAAGAGACCCAGTACTTC | CASSPRGLQETQYF
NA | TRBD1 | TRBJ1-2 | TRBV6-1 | TGTGCCAGCAGTGAAGCAGGGGGCGAGTATGGCTACACCTTC | CASSEAGGEYGYTF
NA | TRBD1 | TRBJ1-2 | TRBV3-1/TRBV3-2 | TGTGCCAGCAGCCAAGGGGGACAGGTCGGGTATGGCTACACCTTC | CASSQGGQVGYGYTF
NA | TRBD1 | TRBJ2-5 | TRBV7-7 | TGTGCCAGCAGCTTAAACACGGGACAGGGGGCTCAGGAGACCCAGTACTTC | CASSLNTGQGAQETQYF
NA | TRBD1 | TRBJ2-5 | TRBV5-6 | TGTGCCAGCAGCTTGGGGTGGACAGGTGGACAAGAGACCCAGTACTTC | CASSLGWTGGQETQYF
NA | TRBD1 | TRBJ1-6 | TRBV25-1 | TGTGCCAGCAGTGAATGGGTAGGGGGCAAAAATTCACCCCTCCACTTT | CASSEWVGGKNSPLHF
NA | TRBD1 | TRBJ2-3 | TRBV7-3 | TGTGCCAGCAGCTCCTCGGGACAGGGCACAGATACGCAGTATTTT | CASSSSGQGTDTQYF
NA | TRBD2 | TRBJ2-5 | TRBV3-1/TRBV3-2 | TGTGCCAGCAGCCCTCTCAGCGGGGGAAAGACCCAGTACTTC | CASSPLSGGKTQYF
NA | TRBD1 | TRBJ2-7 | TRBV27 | TGTGCCAGCAGTTTAGGCGGACAGGGCCACGAGCAGTACTTC | CASSLGGQGHEQYF
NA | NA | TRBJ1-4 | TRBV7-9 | TGTGCCAGCAGCTCCCTCGGTGGGAGGGGGAATGAAAAACTGTTTTTT | CASSSLGGRGNEKLFF